Sequencing of this T cell receptor (beta chain) was carried out in a study of blood T cell repertoires in COVID-19. In germline, CDR1 is SGHVS, CDR2 FQNEAQ. The CDR3 covers 15 residues. V shed 5 bases and J 9 bases; nucleotides not matched to a gene: 8. Per the study methods: The assay estimated nucleated cells by amplifying reference gene primers. The table came from immunoSEQ multiplex PCR; TCRdb's copy has only in-frame clones and leaves some out. V, J and clone size are those of that table, while D and trimming were read from the DNA. The sample has roughly 28,000 clones; about nine tenths are singletons.

This TCR was sampled from a woman in her 50s with active COVID-19. The chain carries TRBV7-8 and TRBJ1-6; 9 nucleotides agree with TRBD1. The sequencing sample was made of peripheral blood. The CDR3 sequence is CASSLRTGEFSPLHF. The CDR3 DNA reads as TGTGCCAGCAGCCTAAGGACAGGGGAATTTTCACCCCTCCACTTT.